What follows are 16 T cell receptor beta chains derived from one specimen sequenced in a study of control samples from healthy donors and cancer patients. Profiling relied on immunoSEQ multiplex PCR, and the TCRdb table lists in-frame clones only, not all of them. The sample carries 100,000 or so clones, 92% recorded once. The source material was blood. The source is a woman aged 18 to 35 in good health.

V and J are TRBV29-1 and TRBJ2-7; 7 bases are a match to TRBD1. V dropped 7 bases and J dropped 6; count of bases not matched to a gene: 6. Germline V gene lookup returns CDR1 SQVTM and CDR2 ANQGSEA. This CDR3 is 11 amino acids long. The CDR3 region has the DNA TGCAGCGGGGAACAGGGGTCCGAGCAGTACTTC. Residues: CSGEQGSEQYF.

V usage is TRBV27 and J usage is TRBJ1-5; D not certain. Germline assignment: CDR1 MNHEY and CDR2 SMNVEV (reference sequence). V gave up 4 bases and J gave up 4 bases, with 8 bases separating them. The CDR3 loop spans 13 amino acids. The CDR3 protein is CASSSDGNQPQHF. The DNA for the CDR3 is TGTGCCAGCAGTTCGGACGGTAATCAGCCCCAGCATTTT.

The CDR3 DNA sequence: TGTGCCAGCACCAGGGGGGGAGGCTCTGGAAACACCATATATTTT. Its protein is CASTRGGGSGNTIYF. The chain has TRBV7-9 and TRBJ1-3, with 7 positions matching TRBD1. With 7 bases clipped from V and 0 bases from J, the junction kept 6 bases outside the gene matches. The CDR3 contains 15 residues. Germline CDR1 and CDR2: SEHNR and FQNEAQ (reference sequence).

The genes are TRBV24-1 and TRBJ1-6; 7 nucleotides match TRBD1. V lost 4 bases and J lost 13; bases outside the gene matches: 9. CDR1 and CDR2 from the germline V gene are KGHDR and SFDVKD. The CDR3 consists of 14 residues. The CDR3 nucleotides are TGTGCCACCAGTGAATCGAGACAGGGCGCGCCCCTCCACTTT. Translating gives CATSESRQGAPLHF.

This sequence joins TRBV9 and TRBJ1-2, with 8 bases matching TRBD1. The J segment lost 7 bases and the V segment lost 0 bases, leaving 8 bases of the junction unmatched. This CDR3 has 15 residues. The germline V gene has CDR1 SGDLS and CDR2 YYNGEE. DNA for the CDR3: TGTGCCAGCAGCGTAGGACGAGGACAGGGTGGTGGCTACACCTTC. Residues: CASSVGRGQGGGYTF.

This clone was detected only once. This sample includes further DNA sequences coding for the same CDR3. This chain connects TRBV28 to TRBJ1-5; D is unresolved. V shed 1 base and J shed 6 bases, with 4 bases lying between them. The CDR3 has 12 residues. Germline lookup yields CDR1 MDHEN and CDR2 SYDVKM. As DNA, the CDR3 is TGTGCCAGCAGTTTATTGGGTCAGCCCCAGCATTTT. Translated: CASSLLGQPQHF.

The chain links TRBV15 to TRBJ2-1, with 8 bases identical to TRBD2. Germline V gives CDR1 LNHNV, CDR2 YYDKDF (reference sequence). This CDR3 has 16 amino acids. V was clipped by 5 bases and J by 3 bases; unmatched bases: 9. CDR3 protein: CATSRGGLARYNEQFF. In DNA, the CDR3 is TGTGCCACCAGCCGCGGGGGGCTAGCGCGCTACAATGAGCAGTTCTTC.

V usage is TRBV19 and J usage is TRBJ1-5; D is possibly TRBD1 (5 bases). V was cut by 11 bases and J by 0 bases, with 14 bases left in between. This CDR3 comprises 14 residues. Germline lookup yields CDR1 LNHDA and CDR2 SQIVND (reference sequence). The CDR3 reads CAEPGGDSNQPQHF. In nucleotides, the CDR3 is TGTGCCGAACCCGGGGGGGATAGCAATCAGCCCCAGCATTTT. Complete variable domain (other parts from reference TRBV19 and TRBJ1-5): DGGITQSPKYLFRKEGQNVTLSCEQNLNHDAMYWYRQDPGQGLRLIYYSQIVNDFQKGDIAEGYSVSREKKESFPLTVTSAQKNPTAFYLCAEPGGDSNQPQHFGDGTRLSIL.

The CDR3 nucleotides read TGTGCTAGTGGCCAGGGGTTCACTGAAGCTTTCTTT. This translates into CASGQGFTEAFF. V usage is TRBV12-5 and J usage is TRBJ1-1; TRBD1 might be the D (6 bases). Germline V gene data show CDR1 as LGHNT and CDR2 as FRNRAP. The CDR3 sequence is 12 residues long. V dropped 6 bases and J dropped 4 bases, with 9 bases sitting between them.

The rearrangement links TRBV15 to TRBJ1-1, with TRBD1 matching 10 bases. The CDR3 has 16 amino acids. Germline V gene lookup returns CDR1 LNHNV and CDR2 YYDKDF (reference sequence). J lost 3 bases, V lost 0 bases, and 4 bases had no gene match. For the CDR3, the DNA is TGTGCCACCAGCAGAGATGAAGACAGGGGGCACACTGAAGCTTTCTTT. Amino acid sequence: CATSRDEDRGHTEAFF.

This chain uses TRBV11-2 with TRBJ2-1; D uncertain. The CDR3 is made up of 14 amino acids. Trimming took off 2 bases at V and 6 bases at J, with 11 bases between the two ends. CDR1 is SGHAT and CDR2 is FQNNGV in the germline V gene. Here the CDR3 reads CASSLPTQANEQFF. DNA for the CDR3: TGTGCCAGCAGCTTACCGACACAAGCCAATGAGCAGTTCTTC.

Here the CDR3 DNA reads TGTGCAAGTCGCTTAGAAGACAGGGAAGGGGAGGGAACCCTAGCGGGACTCGACAATGAGCAGTTCTTC. Its translation: CASRLEDREGEGTLAGLDNEQFF. The chain uses TRBV12-2 and TRBJ2-1; TRBD2 reflects the table's D call only, with no check against the DNA. TRBV12-2 corresponds to a pseudogene. This CDR3 region has 23 residues.

This clone showed up just once. The chain couples TRBV9 to TRBJ2-5, with D perhaps matching TRBD1 or TRBD2 (5 bases each). Germline V gene lookup returns CDR1 SGDLS and CDR2 YYNGEE. V lost 0 bases, J lost 5 bases, and 17 bases lay in between. There are 16 residues in the CDR3. CDR3 sequence: CASSVEGPGDRETQYF. CDR3 DNA sequence: TGTGCCAGCAGCGTAGAGGGACCTGGCGACCGGGAGACCCAGTACTTC.

This clone was seen a single time. The rearrangement links TRBV6-2 or TRBV6-3 to TRBJ2-1; possible D gene TRBD2, 6 bases. The CDR3 loop spans 16 amino acids. V gave up 0 bases and J gave up 8 bases, with 17 bases separating them. The germline V gene has CDR1 MNHEY and CDR2 SVGEGT. The chain's CDR3 is CASSYSLGGGLDEQFF. In nucleotides, the CDR3 is TGTGCCAGCAGTTACTCGTTGGGGGGAGGCCTAGATGAGCAGTTCTTC.

This chain uses TRBV4-1 with TRBJ2-3; D not resolved. The CDR3 covers 14 residues. Germline V gene data show CDR1 as MGHRA and CDR2 as YSYEKL. V lost 4 bases, J lost 4 bases, and 12 bases lay in between. The CDR3: CASSLVHGADTQYF. The CDR3 DNA is TGCGCCAGCAGCCTCGTTCATGGGGCAGATACGCAGTATTTT.

V gene TRBV20-1 combines with J gene TRBJ1-1; D not resolved. CDR1 is DFQATT, CDR2 SNEGSKA, per germline (reference sequence). Trimming shortened V by 5 bases and J by 3 bases, and 7 bases separated the two germline ends. The CDR3 loop spans 11 amino acids. CDR3 region: CSAGGYTEAFF. The CDR3 DNA is TGCAGTGCTGGAGGGTACACTGAAGCTTTCTTT.